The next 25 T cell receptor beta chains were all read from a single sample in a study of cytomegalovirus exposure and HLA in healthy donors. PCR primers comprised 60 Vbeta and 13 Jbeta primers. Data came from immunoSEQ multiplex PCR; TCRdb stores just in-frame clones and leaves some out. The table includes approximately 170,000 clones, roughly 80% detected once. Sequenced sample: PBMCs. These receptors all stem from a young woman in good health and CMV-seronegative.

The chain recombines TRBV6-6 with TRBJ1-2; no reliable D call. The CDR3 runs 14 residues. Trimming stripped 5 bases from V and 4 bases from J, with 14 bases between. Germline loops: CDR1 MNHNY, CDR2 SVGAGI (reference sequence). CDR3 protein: CASSALEGTYGYTF. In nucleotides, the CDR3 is TGTGCCAGCAGTGCCCTCGAGGGTACCTATGGCTACACCTTC.

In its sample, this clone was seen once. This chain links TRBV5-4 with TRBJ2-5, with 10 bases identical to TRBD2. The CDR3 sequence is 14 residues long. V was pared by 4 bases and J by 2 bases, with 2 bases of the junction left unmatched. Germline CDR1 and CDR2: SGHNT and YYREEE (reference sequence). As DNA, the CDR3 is TGTGCCAGCAGCCTGGGACTAGCGCAAGAGACCCAGTACTTC. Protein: CASSLGLAQETQYF.

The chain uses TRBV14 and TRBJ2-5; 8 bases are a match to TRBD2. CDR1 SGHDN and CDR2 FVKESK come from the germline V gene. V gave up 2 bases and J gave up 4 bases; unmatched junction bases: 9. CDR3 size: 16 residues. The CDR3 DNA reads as TGTGCCAGCAGCCAACCGGGGAGCGGGAGTTCAGAGACCCAGTACTTC. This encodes CASSQPGSGSSETQYF. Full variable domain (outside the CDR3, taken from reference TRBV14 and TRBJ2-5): EAGVTQFPSHSVIEKGQTVTLRCDPISGHDNLYWYRRVMGKEIKFLLHFVKESKQDESGMPNNRFLAERTGGTYSTLKVQPAELEDSGVYFCASSQPGSGSSETQYFGPGTRLLVL.

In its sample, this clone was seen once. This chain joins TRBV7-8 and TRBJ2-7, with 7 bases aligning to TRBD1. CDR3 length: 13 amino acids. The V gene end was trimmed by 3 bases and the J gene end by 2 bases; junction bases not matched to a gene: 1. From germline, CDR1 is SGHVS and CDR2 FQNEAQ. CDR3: CASSLDRPYEQYF. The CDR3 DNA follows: TGTGCCAGCAGCTTGGACAGGCCCTACGAGCAGTACTTC.

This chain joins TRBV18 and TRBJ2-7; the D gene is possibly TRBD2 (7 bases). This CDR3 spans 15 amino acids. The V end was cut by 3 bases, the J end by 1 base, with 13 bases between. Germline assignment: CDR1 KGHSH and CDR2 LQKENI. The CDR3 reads CASSPVSGTSYEQYF. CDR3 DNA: TGTGCCAGCTCACCGGTAAGCGGGACATCCTACGAGCAGTACTTC.

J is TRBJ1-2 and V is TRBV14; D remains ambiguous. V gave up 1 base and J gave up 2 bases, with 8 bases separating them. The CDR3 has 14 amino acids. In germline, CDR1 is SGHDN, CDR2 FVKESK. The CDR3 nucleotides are TGTGCCAGCAGCCAAGTGTCAATGAACTATGGCTACACCTTC. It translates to CASSQVSMNYGYTF.

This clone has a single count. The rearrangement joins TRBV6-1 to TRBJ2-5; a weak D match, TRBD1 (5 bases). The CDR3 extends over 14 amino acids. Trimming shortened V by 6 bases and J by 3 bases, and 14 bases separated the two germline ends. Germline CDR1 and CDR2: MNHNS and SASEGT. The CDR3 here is CASRGWGIEETQYF. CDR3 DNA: TGTGCCAGCAGGGGTTGGGGCATAGAAGAGACCCAGTACTTC.

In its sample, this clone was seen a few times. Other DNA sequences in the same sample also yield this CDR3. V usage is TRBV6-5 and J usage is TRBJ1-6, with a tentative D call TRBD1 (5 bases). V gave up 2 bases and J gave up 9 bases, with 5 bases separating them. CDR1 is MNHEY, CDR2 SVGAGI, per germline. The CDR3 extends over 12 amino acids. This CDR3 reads CASSYRGSPLHF. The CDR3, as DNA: TGTGCCAGCAGTTACAGGGGTTCACCCCTCCACTTT.

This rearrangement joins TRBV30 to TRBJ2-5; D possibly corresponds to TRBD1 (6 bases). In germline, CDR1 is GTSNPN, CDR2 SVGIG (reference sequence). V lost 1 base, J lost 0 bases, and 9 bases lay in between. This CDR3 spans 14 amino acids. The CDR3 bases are TGTGCCTGGAGTGCCGACAGGTACCAAGAGACCCAGTACTTC. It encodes CAWSADRYQETQYF.

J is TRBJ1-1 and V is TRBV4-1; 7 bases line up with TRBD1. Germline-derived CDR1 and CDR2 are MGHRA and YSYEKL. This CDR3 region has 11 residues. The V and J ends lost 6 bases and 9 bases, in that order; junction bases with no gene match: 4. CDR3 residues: CASSRDSQAFF. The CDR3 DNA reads TGCGCCAGCAGTCGGGACAGCCAAGCTTTCTTT.

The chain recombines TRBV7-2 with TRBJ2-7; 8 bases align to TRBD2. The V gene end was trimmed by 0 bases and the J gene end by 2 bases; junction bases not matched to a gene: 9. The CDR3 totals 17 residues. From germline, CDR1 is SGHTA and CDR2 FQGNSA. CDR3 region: CASSLASAGARAYEQYF. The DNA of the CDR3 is TGTGCCAGCAGCTTAGCATCAGCGGGAGCCCGGGCCTACGAGCAGTACTTC.

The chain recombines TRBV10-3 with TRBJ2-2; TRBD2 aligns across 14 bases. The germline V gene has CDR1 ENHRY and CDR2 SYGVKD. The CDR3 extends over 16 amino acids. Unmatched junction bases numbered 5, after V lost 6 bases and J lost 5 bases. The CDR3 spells CAISGRTSGGTGELFF. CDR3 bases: TGTGCCATCAGCGGTAGGACTAGCGGGGGGACCGGGGAGCTGTTTTTT.

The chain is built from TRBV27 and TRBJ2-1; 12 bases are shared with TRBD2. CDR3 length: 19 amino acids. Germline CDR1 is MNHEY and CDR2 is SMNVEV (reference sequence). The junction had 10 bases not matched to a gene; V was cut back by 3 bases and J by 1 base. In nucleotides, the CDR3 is TGTGCCAGCAGTTTTCGCGGGACTAGCGGGTCAAGGTCCTACAATGAGCAGTTCTTC. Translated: CASSFRGTSGSRSYNEQFF.

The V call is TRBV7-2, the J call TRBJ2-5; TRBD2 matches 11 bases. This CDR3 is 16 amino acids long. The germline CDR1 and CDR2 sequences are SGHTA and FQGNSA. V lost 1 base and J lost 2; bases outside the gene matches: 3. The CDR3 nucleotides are TGTGCCAGCAGCTTAGGGGGACTAGCGGTACAAGAGACCCAGTACTTC. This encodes CASSLGGLAVQETQYF. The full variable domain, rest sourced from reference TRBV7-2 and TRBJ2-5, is GAGVSQSPSNKVTEKGKDVELRCDPISGHTALYWYRQSLGQGLEFLIYFQGNSAPDKSGLPSDRFSAERTGGSVSTLTIQRTQQEDSAVYLCASSLGGLAVQETQYFGPGTRLLVL.

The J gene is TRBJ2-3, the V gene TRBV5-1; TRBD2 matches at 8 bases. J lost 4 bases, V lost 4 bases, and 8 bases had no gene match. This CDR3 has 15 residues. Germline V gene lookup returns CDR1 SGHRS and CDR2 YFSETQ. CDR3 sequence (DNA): TGCGCCAGCAGCGCCACTAGCGGTCCCGCAGATACGCAGTATTTT. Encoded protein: CASSATSGPADTQYF.

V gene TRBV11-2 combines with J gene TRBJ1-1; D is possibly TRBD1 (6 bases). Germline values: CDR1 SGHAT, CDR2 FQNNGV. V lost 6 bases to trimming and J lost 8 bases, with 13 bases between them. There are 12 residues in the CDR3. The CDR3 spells CASSHPGTEAFF. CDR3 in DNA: TGTGCCAGCAGTCACCCCGGGACAGAAGCTTTCTTT.

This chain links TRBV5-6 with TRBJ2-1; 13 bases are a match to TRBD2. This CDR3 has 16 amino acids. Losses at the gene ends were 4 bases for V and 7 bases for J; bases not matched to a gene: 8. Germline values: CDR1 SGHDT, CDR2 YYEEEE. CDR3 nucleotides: TGTGCCAGCAGCAAACTAGCGGGAGGGCCGGGGAATGAGCAGTTCTTC. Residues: CASSKLAGGPGNEQFF. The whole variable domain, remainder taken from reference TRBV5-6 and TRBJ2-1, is DAGVTQSPTHLIKTRGQQVTLRCSPKSGHDTVSWYQQALGQGPQFIFQYYEEEERQRGNFPDRFSGHQFPNYSSELNVNALLLGDSALYLCASSKLAGGPGNEQFFGPGTRLTVL.

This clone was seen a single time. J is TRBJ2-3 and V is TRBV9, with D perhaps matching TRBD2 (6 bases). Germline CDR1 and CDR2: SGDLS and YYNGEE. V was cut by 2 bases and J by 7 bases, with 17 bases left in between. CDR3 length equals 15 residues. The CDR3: CASSVSDYQKNTQYF. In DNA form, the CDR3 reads TGTGCCAGCAGCGTTTCGGACTACCAAAAAAATACGCAGTATTTT.

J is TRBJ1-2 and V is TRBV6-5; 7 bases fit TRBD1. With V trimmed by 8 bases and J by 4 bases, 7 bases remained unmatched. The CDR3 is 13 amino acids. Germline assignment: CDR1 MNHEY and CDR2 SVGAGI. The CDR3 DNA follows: TGTGCCAGCTCCCGGGCAGGGGGCTATGGCTACACCTTC. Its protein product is CASSRAGGYGYTF.

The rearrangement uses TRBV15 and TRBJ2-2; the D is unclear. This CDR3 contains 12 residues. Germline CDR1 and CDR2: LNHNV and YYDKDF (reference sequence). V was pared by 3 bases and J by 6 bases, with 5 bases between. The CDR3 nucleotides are TGTGCCACCAGCAGCGGAGCCGGGGAGCTGTTTTTT. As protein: CATSSGAGELFF.

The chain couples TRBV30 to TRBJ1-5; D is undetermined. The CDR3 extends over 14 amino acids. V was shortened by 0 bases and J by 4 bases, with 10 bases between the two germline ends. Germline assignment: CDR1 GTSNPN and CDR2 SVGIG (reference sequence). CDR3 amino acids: CAWSVVGRNQPQHF. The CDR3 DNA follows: TGTGCCTGGAGTGTAGTTGGGAGGAATCAGCCCCAGCATTTT.

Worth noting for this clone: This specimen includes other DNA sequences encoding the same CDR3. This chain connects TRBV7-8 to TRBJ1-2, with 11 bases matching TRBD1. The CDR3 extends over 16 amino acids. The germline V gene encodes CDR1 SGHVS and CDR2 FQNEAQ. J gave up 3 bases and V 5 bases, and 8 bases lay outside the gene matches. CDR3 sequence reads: CASSQRTGGNHYGYTF. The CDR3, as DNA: TGTGCCAGCAGCCAGAGGACAGGGGGCAACCACTATGGCTACACCTTC. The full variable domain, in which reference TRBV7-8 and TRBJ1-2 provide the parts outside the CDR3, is GAGVSQSPRYKVAKRGQDVALRCDPISGHVSLFWYQQALGQGPEFLTYFQNEAQLDKSGLPSDRFFAERPEGSVSTLKIQRTQQEDSAVYLCASSQRTGGNHYGYTFGSGTRLTVV.

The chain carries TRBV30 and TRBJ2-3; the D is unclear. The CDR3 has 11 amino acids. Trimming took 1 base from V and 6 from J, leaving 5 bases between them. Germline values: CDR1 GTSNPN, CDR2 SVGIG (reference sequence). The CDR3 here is CAWSAQDTQYF. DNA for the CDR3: TGTGCCTGGAGTGCACAGGATACGCAGTATTTT.

The CDR3 region is CASSLTGGSTEAFF. DNA of the CDR3: TGTGCCAGCAGCCTCACCGGGGGAAGCACTGAAGCTTTCTTT. The chain couples TRBV14 to TRBJ1-1, with TRBD1 as a possible D gene (5 bases). The germline CDR1 and CDR2 sequences are SGHDN and FVKESK. This CDR3 has 14 amino acids. Trimming left V 4 bases short and J 4 bases short, with 13 bases between.

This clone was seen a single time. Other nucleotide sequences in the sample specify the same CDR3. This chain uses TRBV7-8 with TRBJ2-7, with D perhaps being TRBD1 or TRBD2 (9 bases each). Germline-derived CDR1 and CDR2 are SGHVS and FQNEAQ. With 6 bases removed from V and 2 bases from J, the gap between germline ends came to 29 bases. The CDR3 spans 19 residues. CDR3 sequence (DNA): TGTGCCAGCAGGCAGACCGGGACAGGGACGACTAGCGGTACCTACGAGCAGTACTTC. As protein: CASRQTGTGTTSGTYEQYF.